This T cell receptor (beta chain) derives from a study of blood T cell repertoires in COVID-19. The age range of participants was about 18 to 100 years, with residence in approximately 25 US areas. Categorization into cohorts depended on clinical history that participants reported. The germline CDR1 and CDR2 sequences are LNHDA and SQIVND (reference sequence). Trimming removed 4 bases at V and 4 bases at J, with 15 bases between. This CDR3 contains 15 residues. Per the original methods: Cell counts per sample came from amplifying reference gene primers. TCRdb's table, derived via immunoSEQ multiplex PCR, lists solely in-frame clones and lacks some. Clone size and V and J calls were adopted from that table, with D and trimming inferred from the DNA. The profile shows under 350,000 clones, 80% to 90% of them singletons.

The genes are TRBV19 and TRBJ2-3, with a weak D call TRBD1 (5 bases). The receptor was derived from a woman in her forties with acute COVID-19. Sequencing used PBMCs or T cells enriched from blood (not recorded which). The CDR3 spells CASSNQGKKADTQYF. Here the CDR3 DNA reads TGTGCCAGTAGTAACCAGGGTAAGAAGGCAGATACGCAGTATTTT.